Shown below are 26 T cell receptor beta chains from a single sample sequenced in a study of blood T cell repertoires in COVID-19. Using immunoSEQ multiplex PCR, the repertoire was profiled, and TCRdb retains in-frame clones only, with some absent. The sample includes roughly 160,000 clones, 86% of them seen just once. Sequencing was done on a sample of peripheral blood. Receptor source: a man aged 55 to 70 with acute or convalescent COVID-19.

The chain employs TRBV28 and TRBJ1-2; tentative D call: TRBD1 (5 bases). Looked up from germline, CDR1 is MDHEN and CDR2 is SYDVKM. Between the trimmed V and J ends, which lost 4 bases and 3 bases, there was a span of 15 bases. This CDR3 is 15 amino acids long. The CDR3, as DNA: TGTGCCAGCAGTTCTCCGGACAAGTTTTACTATGGCTACACCTTC. This translates into CASSSPDKFYYGYTF.

This chain connects TRBV7-8 to TRBJ1-2; D unresolved. The CDR3 has 15 residues. Trimming took 5 bases from V and 1 from J, leaving 14 bases between them. The germline V gene encodes CDR1 SGHVS and CDR2 FQNEAQ. This CDR3 is CASSLQRVDNYGYTF. The CDR3 DNA sequence: TGTGCCAGCAGCCTACAGAGGGTGGATAACTATGGCTACACCTTC.

This sequence joins TRBV7-9 and TRBJ1-4; TRBD1 matches 10 bases. The CDR3 runs to 16 residues. Germline assignment: CDR1 SEHNR and CDR2 FQNEAQ (reference sequence). Germline trimming cut 5 bases from V and 6 bases from J; bases unmatched to any gene: 9. The CDR3 protein is CASSPRAGTGDEKLFF. CDR3 DNA: TGTGCCAGCAGCCCGCGCGCCGGGACAGGGGATGAAAAACTGTTTTTT.

This clone was detected once. V and J are TRBV5-4 and TRBJ2-7, with D tentatively TRBD2 (6 bases). Germline V gene data show CDR1 as SGHNT and CDR2 as YYREEE (reference sequence). The CDR3 is made up of 16 amino acids. V lost 0 bases and J 4 bases, leaving 17 bases between the germline ends. The CDR3 reads CASSLEGGTAAYEQYF. DNA for the CDR3: TGTGCCAGCAGCTTGGAGGGCGGGACCGCCGCTTACGAGCAGTACTTC.

This clone was found once. The chain has TRBV9 and TRBJ1-4, with 7 nucleotides matching TRBD1. Germline V gene lookup returns CDR1 SGDLS and CDR2 YYNGEE. The CDR3 is 15 residues long. Trimming at V came to 0 bases and at J to 8 bases, leaving 7 bases not matched to a gene. The CDR3 reads CASSVGGRTGEKLFF. Here the CDR3 DNA reads TGTGCCAGCAGCGTAGGGGGCCGGACAGGCGAAAAACTGTTTTTT. Complete variable domain (other parts from reference TRBV9 and TRBJ1-4): DSGVTQTPKHLITATGQRVTLRCSPRSGDLSVYWYQQSLDQGLQFLIQYYNGEERAKGNILERFSAQQFPDLHSELNLSSLELGDSALYFCASSVGGRTGEKLFFGSGTQLSVL.

This chain connects TRBV9 to TRBJ2-5; 8 positions agree with TRBD1. The CDR3 consists of 17 residues. V shed 1 base and J 7 bases; nucleotides not matched to a gene: 15. Per germline, CDR1 SGDLS and CDR2 YYNGEE. This CDR3 reads CASSVRTGLVLWGTQYF. CDR3 DNA: TGTGCCAGCAGCGTAAGGACAGGGCTGGTGCTCTGGGGGACCCAGTACTTC.

This clone was observed once. This chain links TRBV9 with TRBJ1-6; maybe TRBD1 (5 bases). The V gene lost 2 bases and the J gene lost 5 bases, with 8 bases spanning the gap. The CDR3 is 14 amino acids. From germline, CDR1 is SGDLS and CDR2 YYNGEE. This chain's CDR3 is CASSVQGNNSPLHF. The CDR3 DNA sequence: TGTGCCAGCAGCGTTCAGGGCAATAATTCACCCCTCCACTTT.

The V gene is TRBV30, the J gene TRBJ1-6, with a possible D match to TRBD1 (6 bases). This CDR3 comprises 13 residues. V was trimmed by 7 bases and J by 7 bases, leaving 14 bases between them. The V gene's germline CDR1 is GTSNPN and CDR2 SVGIG (reference sequence). The CDR3 loop reads CAYTGQNNSPLHF. Here the CDR3 DNA reads TGTGCCTATACAGGACAGAACAATTCACCCCTCCACTTT.

The V call is TRBV10-3, the J call TRBJ2-1, with 14 positions matching TRBD2. With V trimmed by 6 bases and J by 5 bases, 6 bases remained unmatched. This CDR3 has 16 residues. CDR1 is ENHRY, CDR2 SYGVKD, per germline. The CDR3 nucleotides read TGTGCCATCAGGCCTGGACTAGCGGGAGGTCACAATGAGCAGTTCTTC. Translation: CAIRPGLAGGHNEQFF.

The chain links TRBV30 to TRBJ2-7; tentatively, D is TRBD2 (6 bases). The CDR3 loop spans 14 amino acids. Trimming removed 5 bases at V and 5 bases at J, with 19 bases between. Germline assignment: CDR1 GTSNPN and CDR2 SVGIG (reference sequence). As DNA, the CDR3 is TGTGCCTGGGGCCGTGGGGGGATTGTGAACGAGCAGTACTTC. Protein: CAWGRGGIVNEQYF.

The chain carries TRBV10-3 and TRBJ2-1; 7 bases are shared with TRBD2. The CDR3 extends over 16 amino acids. Per the germline V gene, CDR1 is ENHRY and CDR2 is SYGVKD. V was clipped by 3 bases and J by 9 bases; unmatched bases: 14. The CDR3 region is CAISDPRGGSLGEQFF. The CDR3 DNA is TGTGCCATCAGTGACCCAAGGGGCGGGAGCCTAGGTGAGCAGTTCTTC.

This rearrangement joins TRBV20-1 to TRBJ1-1, with D hard to call. Looked up from germline, CDR1 is DFQATT and CDR2 is SNEGSKA (reference sequence). The ends were cut back, 3 bases at V and 1 base at J, with 12 bases in the middle. The CDR3 runs 14 residues. In nucleotides, the CDR3 is TGCAGTGCTAGTGGGAGGGTACAGAACACTGAAGCTTTCTTT. Amino acids: CSASGRVQNTEAFF.

The J gene is TRBJ1-3, the V gene TRBV30; unclear D gene. Between the trimmed V and J ends, which lost 3 bases and 3 bases, there was a span of 6 bases. The CDR3 has 12 residues. Germline V gene data show CDR1 as GTSNPN and CDR2 as SVGIG (reference sequence). Here the CDR3 DNA reads TGTGCCTGGAGCGCGGGTGGAAACACCATATATTTT. It specifies CAWSAGGNTIYF.

The genes are TRBV5-1 and TRBJ1-4; the match to TRBD1 covers 7 bases. Germline V gives CDR1 SGHRS, CDR2 YFSETQ. V lost 1 base, J lost 8 bases, and 2 bases stayed unmatched. The CDR3 runs to 13 residues. The DNA for the CDR3 is TGCGCCAGCAGCTTGTTGACAGGGGAAAAACTGTTTTTT. The encoded protein is CASSLLTGEKLFF.

The genes are TRBV6-5 and TRBJ2-7; D remains unclear. The V end lost 0 bases, the J end lost 2 bases, and 8 bases lay between the germline ends. Per the germline V gene, CDR1 is MNHEY and CDR2 is SVGAGI. The CDR3 is 14 amino acids. CDR3 in amino acids: CASSYSPATYEQYF. The CDR3 region has the DNA TGTGCCAGCAGTTACTCTCCCGCTACCTACGAGCAGTACTTC.

The J gene is TRBJ1-1, the V gene TRBV2; D is undetermined. The length of the CDR3 is 12 residues. Trimming left V 10 bases short and J 3 bases short, with 12 bases between. Germline V lookup: CDR1 SNHLY, CDR2 FYNNEI. The CDR3 region has the DNA TGTGCCACCCTAGAGGGTTACACTGAAGCTTTCTTT. Amino acids: CATLEGYTEAFF. Supplemented by reference TRBV2 and TRBJ1-1, the full variable domain reads EPEVTQTPSHQVTQMGQEVILRCVPISNHLYFYWYRQILGQKVEFLVSFYNNEISEKSEIFDDQFSVERPDGSNFTLKIRSTKLEDSAMYFCATLEGYTEAFFGQGTRLTVV.

The chain couples TRBV5-4 to TRBJ2-1, with TRBD1 matching over 7 bases. This CDR3 spans 15 amino acids. The ends lost 7 bases at V and 5 bases at J; junction bases unmatched: 12. Germline assignment: CDR1 SGHNT and CDR2 YYREEE (reference sequence). The CDR3 DNA reads as TGTGCCAGCCGATTTACCGGGACAGTAAACAATGAGCAGTTCTTC. This gives the protein CASRFTGTVNNEQFF.

The chain joins TRBV7-2 to TRBJ2-7; D perhaps matches TRBD2 (6 bases). Trimming removed 3 bases at V and 3 bases at J, with 12 bases between. Germline lookup yields CDR1 SGHTA and CDR2 FQGNSA. CDR3 size: 14 residues. As DNA, the CDR3 is TGTGCCAGCAGCTTTACGACGGGAGACTACGAGCAGTACTTC. Amino acid sequence: CASSFTTGDYEQYF.

The chain joins TRBV7-3 to TRBJ2-3; maybe TRBD2 (5 bases). Germline CDR1 SGHTA, CDR2 FQGTGA. CDR3 length: 16 residues. The V gene lost 0 bases and the J gene lost 2 bases, with 12 bases spanning the gap. The CDR3 coding sequence is TGTGCCAGCAGCTTAACGGCTAGCCGAAACACAGATACGCAGTATTTT. It is translated as CASSLTASRNTDTQYF.

The V gene is TRBV29-1, the J gene TRBJ2-3, with 7 bases fitting TRBD1. This CDR3 spans 14 amino acids. Germline values: CDR1 SQVTM, CDR2 ANQGSEA. V was clipped by 4 bases and J by 4 bases; unmatched bases: 8. The CDR3 loop reads CSVGHKQGSDTQYF. CDR3 nucleotides: TGCAGCGTTGGTCATAAACAGGGGTCAGATACGCAGTATTTT.

V and J are TRBV28 and TRBJ2-5, with 8 bases identical to TRBD1. V lost 10 bases and J lost 5; bases outside the gene matches: 9. Germline values: CDR1 MDHEN, CDR2 SYDVKM. The CDR3 contains 13 residues. The DNA for the CDR3 is TGTGCCACCTCAGGACAGGGTAGGGAGACCCAGTACTTC. It specifies CATSGQGRETQYF.

This clone was picked up one time. The chain carries TRBV4-2 and TRBJ2-3; D remains unclear. V gave up 4 bases and J gave up 8 bases, with 10 bases separating them. This CDR3 is built from 12 residues. CDR1 LGHNA and CDR2 YNFKEQ come from the germline V gene. CDR3 bases: TGTGCCAGCAGCCTAACCCCGGGTACGCAGTATTTT. Its translation is CASSLTPGTQYF.

CDR3 DNA sequence: TGTGCCAGCAGCCAAGGGACAGGTTATGGCTACACCTTC. Protein product: CASSQGTGYGYTF. J is TRBJ1-2 and V is TRBV3-1 (or the pseudogene TRBV3-2), with 7 bases that match TRBD1. The length of the CDR3 is 13 residues. The V gene end was trimmed by 1 base and the J gene end by 5 bases; junction bases not matched to a gene: 1. The V gene's germline CDR1 is LGHDT and CDR2 YNNKEL (reference sequence).

The gene calls are TRBV28 and TRBJ2-3; no firm D call. This CDR3 comprises 11 residues. Germline V lookup: CDR1 MDHEN, CDR2 SYDVKM. With 6 bases removed from V and 4 bases from J, the gap between germline ends came to 5 bases. As DNA, the CDR3 is TGTGCCAGCAGCGGAGCAGATACGCAGTATTTT. Its protein is CASSGADTQYF.

The J gene is TRBJ2-7, the V gene TRBV5-1, with a possible D match to TRBD2 (6 bases). The CDR3 has 15 residues. Per the germline V gene, CDR1 is SGHRS and CDR2 is YFSETQ. The V end was cut by 1 base, the J end by 6 bases, with 17 bases between. The CDR3 region has the DNA TGCGCCAGCAGCTTGTCGCTCGGGACCGGGGGCGAGCAGTACTTC. Translated, it gives CASSLSLGTGGEQYF. The full variable domain, its missing parts supplied by reference TRBV5-1 and TRBJ2-7, is KAGVTQTPRYLIKTRGQQVTLSCSPISGHRSVSWYQQTPGQGLQFLFEYFSETQRNKGNFPGRFSGRQFSNSRSEMNVSTLELGDSALYLCASSLSLGTGGEQYFGPGTRLTVT.

This chain joins TRBV29-1 and TRBJ1-4; D may be TRBD1 (6 bases). Germline-derived CDR1 and CDR2 are SQVTM and ANQGSEA. This CDR3 is 15 amino acids long. Trimming took 2 bases from V and 8 from J, leaving 18 bases between them. CDR3 in amino acids: CSVEKAGGQYEKLFF. For the CDR3, the DNA is TGCAGCGTTGAAAAGGCTGGAGGACAGTACGAAAAACTGTTTTTT.